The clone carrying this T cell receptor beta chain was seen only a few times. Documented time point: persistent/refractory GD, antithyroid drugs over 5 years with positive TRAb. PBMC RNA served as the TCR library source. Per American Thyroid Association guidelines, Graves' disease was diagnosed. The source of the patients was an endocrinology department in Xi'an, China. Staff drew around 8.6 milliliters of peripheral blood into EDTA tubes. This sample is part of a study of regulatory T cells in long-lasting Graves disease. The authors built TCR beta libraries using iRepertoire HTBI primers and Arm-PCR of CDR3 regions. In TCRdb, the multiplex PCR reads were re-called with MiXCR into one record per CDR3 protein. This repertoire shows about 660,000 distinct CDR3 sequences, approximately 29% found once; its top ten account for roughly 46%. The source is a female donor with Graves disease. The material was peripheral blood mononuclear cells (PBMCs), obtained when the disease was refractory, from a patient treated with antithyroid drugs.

The CDR3 nucleotides are TGTGCCAGCAGTCTAACAGGGGGCCCAAACACCATATATTTT. It yields the protein CASSLTGGPNTIYF. The chain links TRBV28 to TRBJ1-3; 9 nucleotides line up with TRBD1. The ends lost 5 bases at V and 6 bases at J; junction bases unmatched: 5. The germline gives CDR1 MDHEN, CDR2 SYDVKM. The CDR3 contains 14 residues.